This passage covers 15 T cell receptor beta chains from one sample sequenced in a study of control samples from healthy donors and cancer patients. The method was immunoSEQ multiplex PCR; TCRdb's version includes in-frame clones alone and lacks a portion of them. The sample lists 260,000 or so clones; around 80% were seen once. Material: PBMCs. These receptors were obtained from a woman aged 55-69 years with lung cancer.

This clone has only one observation. The J gene is TRBJ2-7, the V gene TRBV3-1 (or the pseudogene TRBV3-2); D gene ambiguous. From germline, CDR1 is LGHDT and CDR2 YNNKEL (reference sequence). The V gene lost 4 bases and the J gene lost 1 base, with 5 bases spanning the gap. The CDR3 covers 12 residues. The CDR3 loop is CASSPGSYEQYF. The CDR3 nucleotides are TGTGCCAGCAGCCCCGGGTCCTACGAGCAGTACTTC.

The genes are TRBV30 and TRBJ2-7; 10 nucleotides agree with TRBD1. CDR1 is GTSNPN, CDR2 SVGIG, per germline (reference sequence). The CDR3 length is 12 residues. V lost 8 bases, J lost 6 bases, and 7 bases stayed unmatched. The CDR3 loop reads CAGGTGVFEQYF. The CDR3 DNA sequence: TGTGCCGGTGGGACAGGGGTCTTCGAGCAGTACTTC. The variable domain in full, with the rest retrieved from reference TRBV30 and TRBJ2-7, is SQTIHQWPATLVQPVGSPLSLECTVEGTSNPNLYWYRQAAGRGLQLLFYSVGIGQISSEVPQNLSASRPQDRQFILSSKKLLLSDSGFYLCAGGTGVFEQYFGPGTRLTVT.

This chain uses TRBV6-5 with TRBJ1-5, with a possible D match to TRBD1 (5 bases). The CDR3 sequence is 14 residues long. Germline V gene lookup returns CDR1 MNHEY and CDR2 SVGAGI. The ends were cut back, 4 bases at V and 2 bases at J, with 9 bases in the middle. This chain's CDR3 is CASSSGLGNQPQHF. The DNA of the CDR3 is TGTGCCAGCAGTTCAGGGTTAGGCAATCAGCCCCAGCATTTT.

The CDR3 reads CASGGRDYNEQFF. In DNA, the CDR3 is TGTGCCAGCGGCGGGAGGGACTACAATGAGCAGTTCTTC. The rearrangement links TRBV12-3 or TRBV12-4 to TRBJ2-1, with TRBD2 matching over 9 bases. After removal of 8 bases from V and 3 bases from J, the junction contained 2 bases not matched to a gene. This CDR3 contains 13 residues.

The chain recombines TRBV2 with TRBJ1-4, with unresolved D. This CDR3 spans 17 amino acids. The V end lost 2 bases, the J end lost 7 bases, and 20 bases lay between the germline ends. Germline V CDR1 and CDR2: SNHLY, FYNNEI. The CDR3 protein is CASSEYLGTLGGEKLFF. The CDR3 region has the DNA TGTGCCAGCAGTGAATACCTGGGTACCCTTGGTGGTGAAAAACTGTTTTTT. The full variable domain, with the rest looked up from reference TRBV2 and TRBJ1-4, is EPEVTQTPSHQVTQMGQEVILRCVPISNHLYFYWYRQILGQKVEFLVSFYNNEISEKSEIFDDQFSVERPDGSNFTLKIRSTKLEDSAMYFCASSEYLGTLGGEKLFFGSGTQLSVL.

The chain has TRBV28 and TRBJ1-5; D is possibly TRBD1 (5 bases). Trimming took 2 bases from V and 6 from J, leaving 11 bases between them. There are 14 residues in the CDR3. From germline, CDR1 is MDHEN and CDR2 SYDVKM. The CDR3: CASSLGGGGQPQHF. DNA of the CDR3: TGTGCCAGCAGTTTAGGGGGTGGAGGTCAGCCCCAGCATTTT.

J is TRBJ2-5 and V is TRBV5-1; weak D call: TRBD1 (6 bases). There are 14 residues in the CDR3. Germline V gives CDR1 SGHRS, CDR2 YFSETQ. V was pared by 0 bases and J by 5 bases, with 11 bases between. CDR3 protein: CASSLAQGTETQYF. The CDR3 DNA reads as TGCGCCAGCAGCTTGGCCCAGGGGACGGAGACCCAGTACTTC.

A single count supports this clone. This rearrangement joins TRBV18 to TRBJ2-3; D unresolved. The germline CDR1 and CDR2 sequences are KGHSH and LQKENI. The CDR3 is made up of 12 amino acids. The germline V and J ends were trimmed by 1 base and 5 bases, with 4 bases remaining between them. In DNA, the CDR3 is TGTGCCAGCTCACCACGAGGAGATACGCAGTATTTT. Protein product: CASSPRGDTQYF.

There are many counts of this clone. V and J are TRBV7-2 and TRBJ1-3; 8 bases align to TRBD1. CDR3 length: 16 residues. V trimming: 4 bases; J trimming: 0 bases; junction bases outside the gene matches: 5. Per germline, CDR1 SGHTA and CDR2 FQGNSA. The CDR3, as DNA: TGTGCCAGCAGCTCCCCAGGGGGCTTCTCTGGAAACACCATATATTTT. Its protein product is CASSSPGGFSGNTIYF.

This clone was recorded a few times. The rearrangement uses TRBV5-4 and TRBJ1-3; no reliable D call. Between the trimmed V and J ends, which lost 4 bases and 2 bases, there was a span of 19 bases. Germline loops: CDR1 SGHNT, CDR2 YYREEE (reference sequence). This CDR3 has 17 residues. The CDR3 is CASSPGLGGKAGNTIYF. CDR3 coding DNA: TGTGCCAGCAGCCCCGGTTTGGGAGGGAAGGCTGGAAACACCATATATTTT.

V is TRBV19 and J is TRBJ1-2; D not certain. V shed 4 bases and J shed 4 bases, with 13 bases lying between them. Germline V gives CDR1 LNHDA, CDR2 SQIVND (reference sequence). The CDR3 covers 14 residues. CDR3 coding DNA: TGTGCCAGTAGTACCCGACGGGAGGGCTATGGCTACACCTTC. The encoded protein is CASSTRREGYGYTF.

The chain links TRBV12-5 to TRBJ2-3; D uncertain. Germline loops: CDR1 LGHNT, CDR2 FRNRAP. Trimming cost V 7 bases and J 4 bases, with 18 bases left between them. CDR3 length: 15 residues. CDR3: CASAPVGPRADTQYF. The CDR3 bases are TGTGCTAGTGCCCCGGTCGGGCCTAGGGCAGATACGCAGTATTTT.

A few counts support this clone. The gene calls are TRBV12-3 or TRBV12-4 and TRBJ1-1; D not resolved. This CDR3 has 13 amino acids. V shed 6 bases and J shed 1 base, with 9 bases lying between them. For the CDR3, the DNA is TGTGCCAGCAGCCCAAACAAGAACACTGAAGCTTTCTTT. It codes for CASSPNKNTEAFF.

The rearrangement uses TRBV5-1 and TRBJ2-2; the D gene is possibly TRBD1 (6 bases). The ends were cut back, 0 bases at V and 2 bases at J, with 11 bases in the middle. Germline V lookup: CDR1 SGHRS, CDR2 YFSETQ. This CDR3 has 16 residues. CDR3 loop: CASSLEVQGNTGELFF. DNA for the CDR3: TGCGCCAGCAGCTTGGAGGTACAGGGAAACACCGGGGAGCTGTTTTTT.

The chain has TRBV11-2 and TRBJ1-1; D unclear. This CDR3 contains 14 residues. Looked up from germline, CDR1 is SGHAT and CDR2 is FQNNGV. V lost 3 bases to trimming and J lost 2 bases, with 10 bases between them. In DNA form, the CDR3 reads TGTGCCAGCAGCTTCGGTTCAGAAAACACTGAAGCTTTCTTT. The encoded protein is CASSFGSENTEAFF.